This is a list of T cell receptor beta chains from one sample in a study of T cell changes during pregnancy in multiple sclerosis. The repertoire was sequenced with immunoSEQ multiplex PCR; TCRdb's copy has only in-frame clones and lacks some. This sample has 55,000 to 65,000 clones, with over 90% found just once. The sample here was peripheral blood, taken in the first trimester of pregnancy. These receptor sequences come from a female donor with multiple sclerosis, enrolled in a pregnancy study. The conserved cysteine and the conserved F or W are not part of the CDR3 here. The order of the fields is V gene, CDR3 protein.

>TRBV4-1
ASSLRQGSYGYT
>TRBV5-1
ASSLTWSRGAYNSPLH
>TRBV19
ASRNSPTDTQY
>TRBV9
ASSAGGVSGNTIY
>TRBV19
ASSIEGTGMRNQPQH
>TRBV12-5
ASGLVGGRAF
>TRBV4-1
ASSQDAAGPQPQH
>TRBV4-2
ASSQSTTSGSYEQY
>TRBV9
ASSVRQGGTGELF
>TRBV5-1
ASSSRQGYGYT
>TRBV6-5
ASSYLVGAHEQY
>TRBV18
ASSPQGGTVGTEAF
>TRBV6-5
ASSYSHAGGSEAF
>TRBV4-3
ASSHTGQGYGYT
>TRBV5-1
ASSPGTGGALIRGDGYT
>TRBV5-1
ASSLAGKGYGYT
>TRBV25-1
ASTAGIYEQY
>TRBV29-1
SASRGGDTEAF